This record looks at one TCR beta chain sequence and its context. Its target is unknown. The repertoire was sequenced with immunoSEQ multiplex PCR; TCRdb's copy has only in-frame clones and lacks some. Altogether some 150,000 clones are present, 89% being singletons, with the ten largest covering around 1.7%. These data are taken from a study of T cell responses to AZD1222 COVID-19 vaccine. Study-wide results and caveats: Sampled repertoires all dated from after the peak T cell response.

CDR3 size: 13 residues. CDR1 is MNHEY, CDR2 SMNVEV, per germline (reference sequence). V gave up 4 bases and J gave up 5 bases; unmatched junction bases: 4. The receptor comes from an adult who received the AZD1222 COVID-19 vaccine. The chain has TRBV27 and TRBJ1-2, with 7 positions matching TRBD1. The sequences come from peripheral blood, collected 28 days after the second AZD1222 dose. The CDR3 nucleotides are TGTGCCAGCAGTTCGGGACAGACATATGGCTACACCTTC. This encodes CASSSGQTYGYTF.